The 10 T cell receptor beta chains in this list originate from one sample, sequenced in a study of vaccination and CD4 T cells after COVID-19. Oncomine TCR Beta short-read sequencing was applied to DNA from cultured CD4+ T cells. TCRdb re-derived calls from the PCR reads in MiXCR, one entry per CDR3 protein. The table has approximately 4,400 distinct CDR3 sequences, around 40% seen once; the top ten hold approximately 56%. What these receptors recognize is not known. As to treatment: approximately nine-day PBMC culture with coronavirus spike peptide pools or control peptides (ViraFEST assay). The material sequenced was CD4+ T cells from blood, cultured in vitro, taken after SARS-CoV-2 vaccination. The receptors were gathered from a human donor who had recovered from COVID-19.

This clonotype came up a few times. CDR3 bases: TGTGCCAGCAGCGAGTCAGGGGGCAGGACTGAAGCTTTCTTT. Translating it yields CASSESGGRTEAFF. This sequence joins TRBV7-9 and TRBJ1-1; 8 bases match TRBD1. Germline loops: CDR1 SEHNR, CDR2 FQNEAQ (reference sequence). Germline trimming cut 5 bases from V and 5 bases from J; bases unmatched to any gene: 7. The CDR3 totals 14 residues.

This clonotype occurred a few times. The chain combines TRBV15 with TRBJ1-2; D is perhaps TRBD1 (5 bases). Germline V CDR1 and CDR2: LNHNV, YYDKDF (reference sequence). V was clipped by 6 bases and J by 3 bases, with 14 bases between them. The CDR3 is 14 amino acids. This CDR3 reads CATRVGGTDYGYTF. DNA for the CDR3: TGTGCCACCAGGGTGGGAGGGACTGACTATGGCTACACCTTC.

Only a few counts were recorded for this clonotype. This chain joins TRBV28 and TRBJ1-1; D unresolved. The CDR3 runs 16 residues. The germline gives CDR1 MDHEN, CDR2 SYDVKM. Trimming removed 3 bases at V and 0 bases at J, with 14 bases between. CDR3 in DNA: TGTGCCAGCAGTTTGACGGCAGATCTTTTGAACACTGAAGCTTTCTTT. It is translated as CASSLTADLLNTEAFF.

The chain carries TRBV27 and TRBJ2-3; no clear D gene. The V end was cut by 5 bases, the J end by 2 bases, with 11 bases between. The CDR3 spans 14 residues. CDR1 MNHEY and CDR2 SMNVEV come from the germline V gene (reference sequence). The CDR3 nucleotides are TGTGCCAGCAGTCTAAGGGATTACACAGATACGCAGTATTTT. Its translation: CASSLRDYTDTQYF.

The chain links TRBV15 to TRBJ2-5; 7 bases fit TRBD1. With 5 bases clipped from V and 2 bases from J, the junction kept 2 bases outside the gene matches. This CDR3 has 13 amino acids. Germline lookup yields CDR1 LNHNV and CDR2 YYDKDF (reference sequence). The CDR3 DNA reads TGTGCCACCAGCTGGACAGGACAAGAGACCCAGTACTTC. Its translation: CATSWTGQETQYF. Looking up the rest from reference TRBV15 and TRBJ2-5 gives the full variable domain: DAMVIQNPRYQVTQFGKPVTLSCSQTLNHNVMYWYQQKSSQAPKLLFHYYDKDFNNEADTPDNFQSRRPNTSFCFLDIRSPGLGDTAMYLCATSWTGQETQYFGPGTRLLVL.

This clonotype turned up a few times. J is TRBJ2-2 and V is TRBV20-1, with 7 positions matching TRBD1. The CDR3 is made up of 15 amino acids. Germline V gene sequence: CDR1 DFQATT, CDR2 SNEGSKA (reference sequence). The V segment lost 0 bases and the J segment 3 bases; nucleotides outside the gene matches: 4. CDR3 DNA sequence: TGCAGTGCTAGAGATAGCCAGGGGGACACCGGGGAGCTGTTTTTT. Translation gives CSARDSQGDTGELFF.

The genes are TRBV7-2 and TRBJ1-2, with TRBD1 identical over 7 bases. This CDR3 is 14 amino acids long. After removal of 5 bases from V and 0 bases from J, the junction contained 3 bases not matched to a gene. CDR1 and CDR2 (germline): SGHTA, FQGNSA. CDR3 coding DNA: TGTGCCAGCAGCCTGGGGACAGCTAACTATGGCTACACCTTC. Its protein is CASSLGTANYGYTF.

The genes are TRBV5-4 and TRBJ1-3; no firm D call. The V gene's germline CDR1 is SGHNT and CDR2 YYREEE (reference sequence). Trimming shortened V by 0 bases and J by 0 bases, and 10 bases separated the two germline ends. This CDR3 comprises 16 residues. The CDR3 DNA follows: TGTGCCAGCAGCTTGGCCGGGTATTCCTCTGGAAACACCATATATTTT. This sequence encodes CASSLAGYSSGNTIYF.

This clonotype was seen more than once but under ten times. The chain uses TRBV7-3 and TRBJ2-2; D uncertain. V dropped 1 base and J dropped 0 bases, with 6 bases sitting between them. Per the germline V gene, CDR1 is SGHTA and CDR2 is FQGTGA. The CDR3 has 15 amino acids. This CDR3 is CASSLRRTNTGELFF. Here the CDR3 DNA reads TGTGCCAGCAGCTTAAGGCGGACGAACACCGGGGAGCTGTTTTTT. Complete variable domain (other parts from reference TRBV7-3 and TRBJ2-2): GAGVSQTPSNKVTEKGKYVELRCDPISGHTALYWYRQSLGQGPEFLIYFQGTGAADDSGLPNDRFFAVRPEGSVSTLKIQRTERGDSAVYLCASSLRRTNTGELFFGEGSRLTVL.

The J gene is TRBJ1-6, the V gene TRBV6-4; maybe TRBD1 (6 bases). The CDR3 covers 14 residues. CDR1 MRHNA and CDR2 SNTAGT come from the germline V gene. Between the trimmed V and J ends, which lost 0 bases and 7 bases, there was a span of 7 bases. Here the CDR3 reads CASSDSGGNSPLHF. The CDR3 bases are TGTGCCAGCAGTGACTCGGGGGGCAATTCACCCCTCCACTTT.